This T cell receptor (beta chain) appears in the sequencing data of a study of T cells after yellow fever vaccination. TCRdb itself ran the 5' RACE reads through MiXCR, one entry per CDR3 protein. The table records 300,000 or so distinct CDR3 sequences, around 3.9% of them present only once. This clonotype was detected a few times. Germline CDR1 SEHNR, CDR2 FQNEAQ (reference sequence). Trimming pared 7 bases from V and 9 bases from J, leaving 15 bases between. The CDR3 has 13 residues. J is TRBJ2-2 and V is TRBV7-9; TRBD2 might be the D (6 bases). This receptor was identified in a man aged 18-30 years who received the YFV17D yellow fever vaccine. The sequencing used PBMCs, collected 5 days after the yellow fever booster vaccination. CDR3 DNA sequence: TGTGCCAGCACCCTCTCGGGGGTCCGGGAGCTGTTTTTT. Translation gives CASTLSGVRELFF.